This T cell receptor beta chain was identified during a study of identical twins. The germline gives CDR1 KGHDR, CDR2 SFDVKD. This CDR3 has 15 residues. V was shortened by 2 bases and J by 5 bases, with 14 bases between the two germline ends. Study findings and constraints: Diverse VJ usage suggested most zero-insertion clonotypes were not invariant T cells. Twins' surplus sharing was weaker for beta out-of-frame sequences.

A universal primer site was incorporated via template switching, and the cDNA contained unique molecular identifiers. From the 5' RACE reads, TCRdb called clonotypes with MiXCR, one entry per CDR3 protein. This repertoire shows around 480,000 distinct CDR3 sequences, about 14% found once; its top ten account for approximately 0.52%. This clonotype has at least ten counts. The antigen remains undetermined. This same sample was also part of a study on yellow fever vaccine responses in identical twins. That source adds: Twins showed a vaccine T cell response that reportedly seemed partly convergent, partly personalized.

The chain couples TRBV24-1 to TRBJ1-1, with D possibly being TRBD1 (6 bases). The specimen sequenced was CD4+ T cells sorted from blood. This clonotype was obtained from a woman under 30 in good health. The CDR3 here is CATSDSERGVTEAFF. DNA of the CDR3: TGTGCCACCAGTGATTCAGAAAGGGGGGTAACTGAAGCTTTCTTT.